This section outlines one T cell receptor (beta chain) sequence together with its context. PCR used 60 Vbeta primers and 13 Jbeta primers. Original processing notes: Unique TCR beta chains totaled roughly 80 million in a later count, with about 11 million of them shared. Generated by immunoSEQ multiplex PCR, the TCRdb table keeps only in-frame clones and is missing some. Clone size and V and J calls were adopted from that table, with D and trimming inferred from the DNA. Altogether fewer than 200,000 clones are present, over 80% being singletons, with the ten largest covering around 4.1%. This sample was taken from a study of cytomegalovirus exposure and HLA in healthy donors. This receptor was identified in a woman aged 45 to 65 in good health and CMV-seropositive. Sequenced input: PBMCs.

This CDR3 reads CASASARGGEQYF. CDR3 nucleotides: TGTGCCAGCGCTTCCGCCAGGGGTGGCGAGCAGTACTTC. The chain has TRBV6-5 and TRBJ2-5, with D possibly TRBD1 on 6 matching bases. Matching the DNA end better, TRBJ2-7 makes the J call doubtful. In germline, CDR1 is MNHEY, CDR2 SVGAGI. The CDR3 has 13 amino acids.